The following is a TCR beta chain sequence with its context. One end of the junction is discordant with germline, which a read error may explain. Sequencing was performed with immunoSEQ multiplex PCR; in TCRdb, only in-frame clones are kept and a portion is missing. The sample comprises approximately 70,000 clones, about nine tenths of which are singletons, and approximately 3.1% rests with the top ten. Germline CDR1 is SGHDT and CDR2 is YYEEEE. The CDR3 covers 12 residues. This entry comes from a study of cytotoxic CD8 clonotypes in ibrutinib-treated CLL. About the research overall: A median 12 months of treatment, range 6 to 36, preceded the collection of response samples.

The clonotype was recovered from a human donor with chronic lymphocytic leukemia. The sample in question was PBMCs, obtained after 12 months of ibrutinib treatment. This chain uses TRBV5-6 with TRBJ1-3; no definite D call. The CDR3 loop reads CASSPSHGRKNF. The CDR3 DNA sequence: TGTGCCAGCAGCCCTTCGCATGGCAGAAAGAATTTT.